One sample yielded the 13 T cell receptor beta chains listed below, sequenced in a study of shared clonotypes between healthy human individuals (dated by TCRdb to about 2020). Libraries were prepared through the immunoSEQ multiplex PCR assay. The table comes from immuneACCESS by way of TCRdb, which keeps in-frame sequences with V and J called. Part of the clones is missing from these tables; in studies checked, under half for an unresolved V gene and the rest for unknown reasons. This sample has millions of clones in its table, and 95% of those were observed once. Of the sample, roughly 0.13% falls within the top ten clones. The sample taken for sequencing was naive CD4+ T cells sorted from blood. In the paper's terms, the cell subset or site label means: CD45RA+ positively selected. These receptors were obtained from a man aged 18-30 years in good health.

Concerning this clone itself: Different DNA sequences within this sample yield the same CDR3. The V call is TRBV10-3, the J call TRBJ2-1, with no clear D. Germline CDR1 ENHRY, CDR2 SYGVKD. This CDR3 is 12 amino acids long. V was trimmed by 3 bases and J by 6 bases, leaving 6 bases between them. The CDR3 protein is CAISDNSNEQFF. The CDR3, as DNA: TGTGCCATCAGTGATAATAGCAATGAGCAGTTCTTC.

The chain carries TRBV4-1 and TRBJ2-2; D gene uncertain. Germline values: CDR1 MGHRA, CDR2 YSYEKL. Trimming cost V 0 bases and J 4 bases, with 6 bases left between them. The CDR3 length is 14 residues. The CDR3 loop reads CASSQDTATGELFF. The CDR3 nucleotides read TGCGCCAGCAGCCAAGATACGGCCACCGGGGAGCTGTTTTTT.

The sample holds one count of this clone. Other DNA sequences in this specimen translate into the identical CDR3. CDR3 residues: CASSLQTSGFYEQYF. The CDR3 DNA follows: TGTGCCAGCAGCTTACAGACTAGCGGGTTTTACGAGCAGTACTTC. The chain uses TRBV7-2 and TRBJ2-7; the match to TRBD2 covers 10 bases. The CDR3 totals 15 residues. Germline assignment: CDR1 SGHTA and CDR2 FQGNSA. J was trimmed by 4 bases and V by 2 bases; bases with no gene match: 5.

This chain uses TRBV18 with TRBJ1-1; the D is unclear. This CDR3 has 13 residues. CDR1 is KGHSH, CDR2 LQKENI, per germline. The germline V and J ends were trimmed by 1 base and 0 bases, with 3 bases remaining between them. CDR3 sequence: CASSPRMNTEAFF. CDR3 coding DNA: TGTGCCAGCTCACCACGGATGAACACTGAAGCTTTCTTT. The whole variable domain, filled in from reference TRBV18 and TRBJ1-1, reads NAGVMQNPRHLVRRRGQEARLRCSPMKGHSHVYWYRQLPEEGLKFMVYLQKENIIDESGMPKERFSAEFPKEGPSILRIQQVVRGDSAAYFCASSPRMNTEAFFGQGTRLTVV.

The chain employs TRBV5-1 and TRBJ2-4, with 11 nucleotides matching TRBD2. Germline-derived CDR1 and CDR2 are SGHRS and YFSETQ. CDR3 length equals 17 residues. V was pared by 4 bases and J by 0 bases, with 6 bases of the junction left unmatched. The CDR3 region is CASSTGLAGLAKNIQYF. The CDR3 bases are TGCGCCAGCAGCACCGGACTAGCGGGTCTAGCCAAAAACATTCAGTACTTC.

This rearrangement joins TRBV11-3 to TRBJ1-2, with 10 bases that match TRBD1. The length of the CDR3 is 14 residues. V was clipped by 4 bases and J by 6 bases; unmatched bases: 5. The germline V gene has CDR1 SGHNT and CDR2 YENEEA. The CDR3: CASSWGQGPHGYTF. CDR3 coding DNA: TGTGCCAGCAGCTGGGGACAGGGGCCCCATGGCTACACCTTC.

CDR3 coding DNA: TGTGCCAGCAGCTTACGACTGTCCGGAGCTAGCACAGATACGCAGTATTTT. This translates into CASSLRLSGASTDTQYF. The chain links TRBV11-2 to TRBJ2-3; D gene unclear. Between the trimmed V and J ends, which lost 2 bases and 0 bases, there was a span of 15 bases. The CDR3 length is 17 residues. Germline V gene lookup returns CDR1 SGHAT and CDR2 FQNNGV.

This chain links TRBV4-3 with TRBJ2-1; D possibly corresponds to TRBD2 (6 bases). CDR3 length: 15 amino acids. CDR1 and CDR2 (germline): LGHNA, YSLEER. Trimming shortened V by 0 bases and J by 2 bases, and 8 bases separated the two germline ends. CDR3 DNA sequence: TGCGCCAGCAGCCAAGAGGCGGGGACCTACAATGAGCAGTTCTTC. This sequence encodes CASSQEAGTYNEQFF.

The chain recombines TRBV13 with TRBJ1-2, with D hard to call. The germline V and J ends were trimmed by 2 bases and 2 bases, with 9 bases remaining between them. In germline, CDR1 is PRHDT, CDR2 FYEKMQ (reference sequence). The CDR3 extends over 14 amino acids. CDR3 DNA: TGTGCCAGCAGCTTAAAGGTGGGAAACTATGGCTACACCTTC. Translated, it gives CASSLKVGNYGYTF.

On this clone itself: Different DNA sequences within this sample yield the same CDR3. The chain couples TRBV18 to TRBJ1-1; D is ambiguous. This CDR3 comprises 11 residues. Germline loops: CDR1 KGHSH, CDR2 LQKENI. The V and J ends lost 3 bases and 8 bases respectively, with 7 bases between them. The CDR3 sequence: CASSPGPEAFF. CDR3 sequence (DNA): TGTGCCAGCTCACCCGGCCCGGAAGCTTTCTTT.

The chain carries TRBV25-1 and TRBJ2-3; TRBD2 agrees at 7 bases. The V segment lost 6 bases and the J segment 6 bases; nucleotides outside the gene matches: 3. The CDR3 totals 12 residues. Germline assignment: CDR1 MGHDK and CDR2 SYGVNS. CDR3 residues: CASRTLADTQYF. The CDR3 DNA sequence: TGTGCCAGCAGGACACTAGCGGATACGCAGTATTTT.

CDR3: CASSQVGGNSYEQYF. The CDR3 nucleotides read TGCGCCAGCAGCCAAGTCGGCGGGAATAGCTACGAGCAGTACTTC. The chain has TRBV4-1 and TRBJ2-7; a possible D gene is TRBD2 (6 bases). V lost 1 base to trimming and J lost 3 bases, with 13 bases between them. This CDR3 contains 15 residues. Germline V lookup: CDR1 MGHRA, CDR2 YSYEKL.

The rearrangement joins TRBV28 to TRBJ1-5; the D is unclear. This CDR3 is 15 amino acids long. Germline-derived CDR1 and CDR2 are MDHEN and SYDVKM. V was pared by 6 bases and J by 4 bases, with 16 bases between. The CDR3 reads CASRDGVRPNQPQHF. For the CDR3, the DNA is TGTGCCAGCAGAGATGGGGTAAGGCCTAATCAGCCCCAGCATTTT.